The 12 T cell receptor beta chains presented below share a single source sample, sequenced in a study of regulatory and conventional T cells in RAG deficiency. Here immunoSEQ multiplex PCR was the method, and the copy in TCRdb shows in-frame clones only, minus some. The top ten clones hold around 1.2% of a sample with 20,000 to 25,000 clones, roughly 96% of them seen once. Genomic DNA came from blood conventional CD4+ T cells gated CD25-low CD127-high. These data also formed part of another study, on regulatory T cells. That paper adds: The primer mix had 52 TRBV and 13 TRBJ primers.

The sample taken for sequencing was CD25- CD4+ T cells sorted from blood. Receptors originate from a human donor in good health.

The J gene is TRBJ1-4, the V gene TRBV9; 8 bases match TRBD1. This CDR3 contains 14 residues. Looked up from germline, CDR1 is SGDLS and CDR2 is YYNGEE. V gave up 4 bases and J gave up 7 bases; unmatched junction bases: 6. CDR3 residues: CASSTGQGAEKLFF. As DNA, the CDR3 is TGTGCCAGCAGCACAGGACAGGGAGCTGAAAAACTGTTTTTT.

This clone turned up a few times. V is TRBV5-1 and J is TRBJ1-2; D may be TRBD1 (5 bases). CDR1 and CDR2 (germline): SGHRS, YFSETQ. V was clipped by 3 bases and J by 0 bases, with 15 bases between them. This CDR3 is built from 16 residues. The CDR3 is CASSSAQGTSNYGYTF. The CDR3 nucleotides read TGCGCCAGCAGCTCGGCTCAGGGAACTTCTAACTATGGCTACACCTTC.

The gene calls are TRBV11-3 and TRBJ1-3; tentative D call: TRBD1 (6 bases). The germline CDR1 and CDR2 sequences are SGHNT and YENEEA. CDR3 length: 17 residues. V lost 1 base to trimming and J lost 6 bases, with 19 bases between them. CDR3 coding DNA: TGTGCCAGCAGCTTAGCGGGGGGCGGTGGCTTTGAAAACACCATATATTTT. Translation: CASSLAGGGGFENTIYF.

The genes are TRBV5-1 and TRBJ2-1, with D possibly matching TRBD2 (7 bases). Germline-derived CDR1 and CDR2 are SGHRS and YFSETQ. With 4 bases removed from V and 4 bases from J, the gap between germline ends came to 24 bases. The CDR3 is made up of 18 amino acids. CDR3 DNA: TGCGCCAGCAGCAGGGGTGGGGGCGGGGGCCTTGAATACAATGAGCAGTTCTTC. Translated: CASSRGGGGGLEYNEQFF. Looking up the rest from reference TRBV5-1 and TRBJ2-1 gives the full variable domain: KAGVTQTPRYLIKTRGQQVTLSCSPISGHRSVSWYQQTPGQGLQFLFEYFSETQRNKGNFPGRFSGRQFSNSRSEMNVSTLELGDSALYLCASSRGGGGGLEYNEQFFGPGTRLTVL.

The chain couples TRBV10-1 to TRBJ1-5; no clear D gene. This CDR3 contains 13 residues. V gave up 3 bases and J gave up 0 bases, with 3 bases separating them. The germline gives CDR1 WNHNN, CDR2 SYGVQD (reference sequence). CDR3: CASSDSSNQPQHF. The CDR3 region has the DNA TGCGCCAGCAGTGATAGTAGCAATCAGCCCCAGCATTTT.

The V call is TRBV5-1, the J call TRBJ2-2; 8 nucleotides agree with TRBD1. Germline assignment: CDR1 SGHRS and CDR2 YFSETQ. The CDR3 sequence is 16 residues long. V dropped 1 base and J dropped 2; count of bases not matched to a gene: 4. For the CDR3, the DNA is TGCGCCAGCAGCTTGCAGGGGGCGCTTAACACCGGGGAGCTGTTTTTT. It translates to CASSLQGALNTGELFF.

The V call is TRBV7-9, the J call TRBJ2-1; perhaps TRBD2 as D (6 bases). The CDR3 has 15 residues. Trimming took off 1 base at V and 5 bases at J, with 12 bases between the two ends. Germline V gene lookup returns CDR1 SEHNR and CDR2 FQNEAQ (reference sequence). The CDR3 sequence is CASSLGRGWDNEQFF. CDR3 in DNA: TGTGCCAGCAGCTTAGGTCGGGGGTGGGACAATGAGCAGTTCTTC.

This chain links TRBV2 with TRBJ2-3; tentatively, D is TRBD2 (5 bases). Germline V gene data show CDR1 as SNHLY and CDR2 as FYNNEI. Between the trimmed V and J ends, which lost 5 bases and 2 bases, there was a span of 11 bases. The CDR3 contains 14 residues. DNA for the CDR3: TGTGCCAGCAGTCAAGAGGACTTCACAGATACGCAGTATTTT. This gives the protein CASSQEDFTDTQYF.

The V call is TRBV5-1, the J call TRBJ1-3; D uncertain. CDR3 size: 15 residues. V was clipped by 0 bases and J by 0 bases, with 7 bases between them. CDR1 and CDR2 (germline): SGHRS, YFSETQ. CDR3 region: CASSLVADSGNTIYF. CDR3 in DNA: TGCGCCAGCAGCTTGGTGGCCGACTCTGGAAACACCATATATTTT.

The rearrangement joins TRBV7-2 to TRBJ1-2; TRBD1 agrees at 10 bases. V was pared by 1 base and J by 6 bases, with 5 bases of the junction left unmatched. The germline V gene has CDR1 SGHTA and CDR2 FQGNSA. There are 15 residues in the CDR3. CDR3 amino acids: CASSLGPGQGDGYTF. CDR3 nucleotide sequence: TGTGCCAGCAGCTTAGGCCCCGGACAGGGGGATGGCTACACCTTC.

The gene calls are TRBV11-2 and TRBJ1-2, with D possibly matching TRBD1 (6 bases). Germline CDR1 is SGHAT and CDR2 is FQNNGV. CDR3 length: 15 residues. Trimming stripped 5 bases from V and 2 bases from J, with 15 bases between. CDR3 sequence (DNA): TGTGCCAGCAGCCACCTGACAGGCCACAACTATGGCTACACCTTC. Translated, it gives CASSHLTGHNYGYTF.

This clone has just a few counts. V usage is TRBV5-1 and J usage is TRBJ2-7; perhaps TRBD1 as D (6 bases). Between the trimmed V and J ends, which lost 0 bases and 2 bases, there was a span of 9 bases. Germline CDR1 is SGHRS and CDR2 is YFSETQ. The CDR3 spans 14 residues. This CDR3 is CASSLGQGPYEQYF. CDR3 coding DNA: TGCGCCAGCAGCTTGGGGCAGGGGCCCTACGAGCAGTACTTC.